Listed below are T cell receptor beta chains from one sample, sequenced in a study of blood T cell repertoires in COVID-19. The repertoire was sequenced with immunoSEQ multiplex PCR; TCRdb's copy has only in-frame clones and lacks some. The data show fewer than 200,000 clones, with approximately 84% seen just once and under 13% held by the top ten. Material for sequencing was peripheral blood. These receptors originate from a man between 65 and 80 years old with active or convalescent COVID-19. Each CDR3 is given with its conserved first and last residue. Each record gives: D gene, J gene, V gene, clone size, CDR3 DNA, CDR3 protein. A D gene is named only where the DNA matches it firmly. Size is omitted from some rows. Given values are once, few, many or a class for expanded clones.

d_call: TRBD1
j_call: TRBJ2-7
v_call: TRBV7-9
clone_size: NA
cdr3_nt: TGTGCCAGCAACCACGGGACAGGATCCTACGAGCAGTACTTC
cdr3_aa: CASNHGTGSYEQYF

d_call: NA
j_call: TRBJ1-6
v_call: TRBV5-1
clone_size: NA
cdr3_nt: TGCGCCAGCAGCTTGGGACAGGAACTTGGTTCACCCCTCCACTTT
cdr3_aa: CASSLGQELGSPLHF

d_call: NA
j_call: TRBJ1-2
v_call: TRBV28
clone_size: NA
cdr3_nt: TGTGCCAGCAGTTTGACAGCCAGCAATGGCTACACCTTC
cdr3_aa: CASSLTASNGYTF

d_call: NA
j_call: TRBJ2-7
v_call: TRBV7-9
clone_size: NA
cdr3_nt: TGTGCCAGCAGCCCGCGGGGGGCAGGGGGTACTACTGGGCAGTACTTC
cdr3_aa: CASSPRGAGGTTGQYF

d_call: TRBD1
j_call: TRBJ2-1
v_call: TRBV11-2
clone_size: NA
cdr3_nt: TGTGCCAGCAGCGCTGGACAGGCCTCCTACAATGAGCAGTTCTTC
cdr3_aa: CASSAGQASYNEQFF

d_call: TRBD1
j_call: TRBJ2-5
v_call: TRBV6-5
clone_size: NA
cdr3_nt: TGTGCCAGCAGTAGAACAGGGGGCTGGGTAGAGACCCAGTACTTC
cdr3_aa: CASSRTGGWVETQYF

d_call: NA
j_call: TRBJ1-1
v_call: TRBV30
clone_size: NA
cdr3_nt: TGTGCCCATGGAAGGGGTACTGAAGCTTTCTTT
cdr3_aa: CAHGRGTEAFF

d_call: TRBD1
j_call: TRBJ1-1
v_call: TRBV7-2
clone_size: once
cdr3_nt: TGTGCCAGCAGCTACCGGGACAGGGGGCCGTACACTGAAGCTTTCTTT
cdr3_aa: CASSYRDRGPYTEAFF

d_call: TRBD1
j_call: TRBJ2-7
v_call: TRBV13
clone_size: NA
cdr3_nt: TGTGCCAGCAGCTTTGACAGGGGTTCCTACGAGCAGTACTTC
cdr3_aa: CASSFDRGSYEQYF

d_call: TRBD1
j_call: TRBJ2-2
v_call: TRBV14
clone_size: few
cdr3_nt: TGTGCCAGCAGCCAAGCTTTGACAGGGACCAACACCGGGGAGCTGTTTTTT
cdr3_aa: CASSQALTGTNTGELFF

d_call: NA
j_call: TRBJ1-3
v_call: TRBV29-1
clone_size: NA
cdr3_nt: TGCAGCGTCGGAGTGGTCTCTGGAAACACCATATATTTT
cdr3_aa: CSVGVVSGNTIYF

d_call: TRBD1
j_call: TRBJ1-4
v_call: TRBV5-4
clone_size: many
cdr3_nt: TGTGCCAGCAGCTTGCCCGGGACAGGGGGTGAAAAACTGTTTTTT
cdr3_aa: CASSLPGTGGEKLFF

d_call: NA
j_call: TRBJ2-1
v_call: TRBV7-2
clone_size: NA
cdr3_nt: TGTGCCAGCAGCTTAACTACGGGGGGCGGTTACAATGAGCAGTTCTTC
cdr3_aa: CASSLTTGGGYNEQFF

d_call: TRBD1
j_call: TRBJ1-4
v_call: TRBV6-5
clone_size: NA
cdr3_nt: TGTGCCAGCAGTTCGTCAGGGGGGCGGGTCGAAAAACTGTTTTTT
cdr3_aa: CASSSSGGRVEKLFF

d_call: TRBD1
j_call: TRBJ2-1
v_call: TRBV4-3
clone_size: once
cdr3_nt: TGCGCCAGCAGCCAACAAGATATGGGACAGGGGGCCGATGAGCAGTTCTTC
cdr3_aa: CASSQQDMGQGADEQFF

d_call: NA
j_call: TRBJ2-1
v_call: TRBV3-1/TRBV3-2
clone_size: NA
cdr3_nt: TGTGCCAGCAGCCAAGATAGGGGGTCCCTTTCCTACAATGAGCAGTTCTTC
cdr3_aa: CASSQDRGSLSYNEQFF

d_call: TRBD1
j_call: TRBJ1-6
v_call: TRBV27
clone_size: NA
cdr3_nt: TGTGCCAGCAGCCGAGAACAAGGGGGCAGATCACCCCTCCACTTT
cdr3_aa: CASSREQGGRSPLHF

d_call: TRBD1
j_call: TRBJ2-2
v_call: TRBV9
clone_size: NA
cdr3_nt: TGTGCCAGCAGCGTAGTAAGACAGGGCGTCGACACCGGGGAGCTGTTTTTT
cdr3_aa: CASSVVRQGVDTGELFF

d_call: NA
j_call: TRBJ2-2
v_call: TRBV7-8
clone_size: NA
cdr3_nt: TGTGCCAGCAGCTTAGGTTCCAGATACACCGGGGAGCTGTTTTTT
cdr3_aa: CASSLGSRYTGELFF

d_call: NA
j_call: TRBJ2-5
v_call: TRBV7-8
clone_size: NA
cdr3_nt: TGTGCCAGCAGCTCTACCGGGCTAGCGACCCACTTC
cdr3_aa: CASSSTGLATHF

d_call: NA
j_call: TRBJ1-6
v_call: TRBV30
clone_size: NA
cdr3_nt: TGTGCCTGGAGTGTACAGCGGGTGCTAGGATGGGATAATTCACCCCTCCACTTT
cdr3_aa: CAWSVQRVLGWDNSPLHF

d_call: NA
j_call: TRBJ1-6
v_call: TRBV6-2/TRBV6-3
clone_size: once
cdr3_nt: TGTGCCAGCCGCCGCGACAGTTCCCGCTCACCCCTCCACTTT
cdr3_aa: CASRRDSSRSPLHF

d_call: TRBD1
j_call: TRBJ2-5
v_call: TRBV19
clone_size: NA
cdr3_nt: TGTGCCAGTGGGGACAGGGGGAAAGAGACCCAGTACTTC
cdr3_aa: CASGDRGKETQYF

d_call: NA
j_call: TRBJ1-4
v_call: TRBV29-1
clone_size: NA
cdr3_nt: TGCAGCGTTTACAGGGTGGGTGAGGAAAAACTGTTTTTT
cdr3_aa: CSVYRVGEEKLFF

d_call: NA
j_call: TRBJ2-3
v_call: TRBV7-2
clone_size: NA
cdr3_nt: TGTGCCAGCAGCTTAGCGCGTCGAATCAATCCCCCAGATACGCAGTATTTT
cdr3_aa: CASSLARRINPPDTQYF

d_call: NA
j_call: TRBJ1-5
v_call: TRBV2
clone_size: NA
cdr3_nt: TGTGCCAGCAGGTCGGAACAGGGCCGCAATCAGCCCCAGCATTTT
cdr3_aa: CASRSEQGRNQPQHF

d_call: TRBD1
j_call: TRBJ2-7
v_call: TRBV28
clone_size: NA
cdr3_nt: TGTGCCAGCAGTTCCAGCAGGGGGCGCTTGGGCGAGCAGTACTTC
cdr3_aa: CASSSSRGRLGEQYF

d_call: TRBD1
j_call: TRBJ2-5
v_call: TRBV7-2
clone_size: NA
cdr3_nt: TGTGCCAGCAGGACAAACCCAGGGACAGAAGAGACCCAGTACTTC
cdr3_aa: CASRTNPGTEETQYF

d_call: TRBD1
j_call: TRBJ1-1
v_call: TRBV7-2
clone_size: NA
cdr3_nt: TGTGCCAGCAGCACAGGGGGGGAGAACACTGAAGCTTTCTTT
cdr3_aa: CASSTGGENTEAFF

d_call: TRBD1
j_call: TRBJ2-2
v_call: TRBV7-2
clone_size: NA
cdr3_nt: TGTGCCAGCAGCTACAGACAGGGAAAGGGCACCGGGGAGCTGTTTTTT
cdr3_aa: CASSYRQGKGTGELFF

d_call: TRBD1
j_call: TRBJ2-2
v_call: TRBV3-1/TRBV3-2
clone_size: NA
cdr3_nt: TGTGCCAGCACCCGGGACAGACTGAACACCGGGGAGCTGTTTTTT
cdr3_aa: CASTRDRLNTGELFF

d_call: NA
j_call: TRBJ2-5
v_call: TRBV5-1
clone_size: once
cdr3_nt: TGCGCCAGCAGCTCGGGGGGCGGACTAGGAGAGACCCAGTACTTC
cdr3_aa: CASSSGGGLGETQYF

d_call: TRBD1
j_call: TRBJ2-4
v_call: TRBV5-1
clone_size: NA
cdr3_nt: TGCGCCAGCACCTATGAGGGGGCGGGCCTAGCCAAAAACATTCAGTACTTC
cdr3_aa: CASTYEGAGLAKNIQYF

d_call: NA
j_call: TRBJ2-2
v_call: TRBV7-8
clone_size: NA
cdr3_nt: TGTGCCAGCAGCTTACAGGGACTTCCCACCGGGGAGCTGTTTTTT
cdr3_aa: CASSLQGLPTGELFF

d_call: NA
j_call: TRBJ1-5
v_call: TRBV28
clone_size: NA
cdr3_nt: TGTGCCAGCAGCACCTGGGGGGTGGGAAGAGATCAGCCCCAGCATTTT
cdr3_aa: CASSTWGVGRDQPQHF

d_call: TRBD1
j_call: TRBJ2-1
v_call: TRBV6-2/TRBV6-3
clone_size: NA
cdr3_nt: TGTGCCAGCAGTTACCAAGACAGGGGGCTAGGAGGGCAGTTCTTC
cdr3_aa: CASSYQDRGLGGQFF

d_call: TRBD1
j_call: TRBJ2-1
v_call: TRBV7-3
clone_size: NA
cdr3_nt: TGTGCCAGCAGCTTAAGGGACAGCGCGATCTCCTACAATGAGCAGTTCTTC
cdr3_aa: CASSLRDSAISYNEQFF

d_call: NA
j_call: TRBJ1-5
v_call: TRBV5-1
clone_size: NA
cdr3_nt: TGCGCCAGCAGCCCGGGAACAGGGAGCAATCAGCCCCAGCATTTT
cdr3_aa: CASSPGTGSNQPQHF

d_call: NA
j_call: TRBJ2-1
v_call: TRBV6-5
clone_size: NA
cdr3_nt: TGTGCCAGCAGTTTCGGGGGATCCCCTAAGGAGCAGTTCTTC
cdr3_aa: CASSFGGSPKEQFF

d_call: TRBD2
j_call: TRBJ2-3
v_call: TRBV14
clone_size: NA
cdr3_nt: TGTGCCAGCAGCCCCTCCCGGGATAGCGGGGGGTTCACAGATACGCAGTATTTT
cdr3_aa: CASSPSRDSGGFTDTQYF

d_call: TRBD1
j_call: TRBJ2-7
v_call: TRBV2
clone_size: NA
cdr3_nt: TGTGCCAGCAGTGAGAGGACAGGGGGACGGTACGAGCAGTACTTC
cdr3_aa: CASSERTGGRYEQYF

d_call: TRBD1
j_call: TRBJ2-7
v_call: TRBV6-5
clone_size: NA
cdr3_nt: TGTGCCAGCAGGCGGGGACAGGTCTACGAGCAGTACTTC
cdr3_aa: CASRRGQVYEQYF

d_call: NA
j_call: TRBJ1-2
v_call: TRBV29-1
clone_size: NA
cdr3_nt: TGCAGCCTCGGAGCTGACTATGGCTACACCTTC
cdr3_aa: CSLGADYGYTF

d_call: TRBD1
j_call: TRBJ2-3
v_call: TRBV5-8
clone_size: few
cdr3_nt: TGTGCCAGCAGCTTGGGTACAGGGGACGTTTGGTATTTT
cdr3_aa: CASSLGTGDVWYF

d_call: TRBD1
j_call: TRBJ1-6
v_call: TRBV30
clone_size: NA
cdr3_nt: TGTGCCTGTCTTACAGGGGGAACCTATAATTCACCCCTCCACTTT
cdr3_aa: CACLTGGTYNSPLHF

d_call: NA
j_call: TRBJ1-2
v_call: TRBV11-2
clone_size: NA
cdr3_nt: TGTGCCAGCAGCCTGGTTAGCAGGGAGGACTATGGCTACACCTTC
cdr3_aa: CASSLVSREDYGYTF

d_call: NA
j_call: TRBJ1-1
v_call: TRBV2
clone_size: once
cdr3_nt: TGTGCCAGCAGTGAAGCCCGGTTCCGAGGCAGGGGCACTGAAGCTTTCTTT
cdr3_aa: CASSEARFRGRGTEAFF

d_call: TRBD1
j_call: TRBJ2-5
v_call: TRBV25-1
clone_size: NA
cdr3_nt: TGTGCCAGCAGTGAGGGTTGGACAGGGATAGAGACCCAGTACTTC
cdr3_aa: CASSEGWTGIETQYF

d_call: TRBD2
j_call: TRBJ2-3
v_call: TRBV20-1
clone_size: NA
cdr3_nt: TGCAGTGCTAGTACATCTAGCGGCGCCACAGATACGCAGTATTTT
cdr3_aa: CSASTSSGATDTQYF

d_call: TRBD1
j_call: TRBJ2-5
v_call: TRBV27
clone_size: once
cdr3_nt: TGTGCCAGCAGTTCACAGGGGGCTGGGGGAGAGACCCAGTACTTC
cdr3_aa: CASSSQGAGGETQYF